The clone carrying this TCR beta chain was seen once. The sample originates from a study of blood T cell repertoires in COVID-19. The germline V gene has CDR1 MDHEN and CDR2 SYDVKM. Between the trimmed V and J ends, which lost 5 bases and 1 base, there was a span of 8 bases. This CDR3 is 13 amino acids long. The protocol was immunoSEQ multiplex PCR, while the TCRdb copy is restricted to in-frame clones and leaves out a portion. The sample carries hundreds of thousands of clones, around four fifths recorded once. This chain uses TRBV28 with TRBJ1-1; D call uncertain. Source material: peripheral blood. This receptor was identified in a woman aged 50 to 60 with active or convalescent COVID-19. The CDR3 DNA follows: TGTGCCAGCAGTATTTCGGGGAACACTGAAGCTTTCTTT. It yields the protein CASSISGNTEAFF.